A selection of T cell receptor beta chains follows, all from one sample in a study of blood T cell repertoires in COVID-19. Libraries were prepared by immunoSEQ multiplex PCR; TCRdb keeps only in-frame clonotypes and omits some of them. Seen here are some 370,000 clones, around 83% observed once, and the top ten hold around 5.1%. Sequencing used PBMCs or T cells enriched from blood (not recorded which). The receptors derive from a woman aged 45-59 years who had recovered from COVID-19. CDR3s include the opening cysteine and the closing phenylalanine or tryptophan. Fields, in order: CDR3 length, V gene, J gene, D gene, clone size, CDR3 DNA, CDR3 protein. A D gene is named only where the DNA matches it firmly. A clone size is listed for some rows: how often the clone was seen (once, few, many), or a class if it is expanded.

cdr3_length: 15
v_call: TRBV27
j_call: TRBJ2-3
d_call: NA
clone_size: NA
cdr3_nt: TGTGCCAGCAGTTTTTTAGGCCTAGCAGCAGATACGCAGTATTTT
cdr3_aa: CASSFLGLAADTQYF

cdr3_length: 11
v_call: TRBV4-2
j_call: TRBJ1-2
d_call: NA
clone_size: NA
cdr3_nt: TGTGCCAGCAGCCGGGGCTTACAGGCAGTCTTC
cdr3_aa: CASSRGLQAVF

cdr3_length: 17
v_call: TRBV5-1
j_call: TRBJ1-4
d_call: NA
clone_size: NA
cdr3_nt: TGCGCCAGCAGCTTATCGATGGGTGACAGTCGTAATGAAAAACTGTTTTTT
cdr3_aa: CASSLSMGDSRNEKLFF

cdr3_length: 15
v_call: TRBV7-9
j_call: TRBJ1-2
d_call: TRBD1
clone_size: NA
cdr3_nt: TGTGCCAGCAGCTTAGAGGGGGCTAGCTTGCCAGACTACACCTTC
cdr3_aa: CASSLEGASLPDYTF

cdr3_length: 13
v_call: TRBV12-3/TRBV12-4
j_call: TRBJ1-5
d_call: NA
clone_size: NA
cdr3_nt: TGTGCCAGCACCAGAGGGGGGGATCAGCCCCAGCATTTT
cdr3_aa: CASTRGGDQPQHF

cdr3_length: 16
v_call: TRBV7-2
j_call: TRBJ2-1
d_call: TRBD1
clone_size: once
cdr3_nt: TGTGCCAGCAGCTTAAGAAGGACAGGGTACTACAATGAGCAGTTCTTC
cdr3_aa: CASSLRRTGYYNEQFF

cdr3_length: 17
v_call: TRBV4-1
j_call: TRBJ1-2
d_call: NA
clone_size: NA
cdr3_nt: TGCGCCAGCAGCCAAGATCTGGGCCAGTTAAGCCGTTATGGCTACACCTTC
cdr3_aa: CASSQDLGQLSRYGYTF

cdr3_length: 13
v_call: TRBV27
j_call: TRBJ2-7
d_call: NA
clone_size: once
cdr3_nt: TGTGCCAGCAGTTTGCGCAGGCCTAACGAGCAGTACTTC
cdr3_aa: CASSLRRPNEQYF

cdr3_length: 14
v_call: TRBV5-6
j_call: TRBJ2-7
d_call: TRBD2
clone_size: NA
cdr3_nt: TGTGCCAGCAGCTTATCAGCGGGGACCTACGAGCAGTACTTC
cdr3_aa: CASSLSAGTYEQYF

cdr3_length: 13
v_call: TRBV19
j_call: TRBJ1-2
d_call: NA
clone_size: NA
cdr3_nt: TGTGCCAGTAGTATAGCGGGTTTTTGGGGCTACACCTTC
cdr3_aa: CASSIAGFWGYTF